The entry below describes one TCR beta chain. What it binds is unknown. PCR used 60 Vbeta primers and 13 Jbeta primers. Authors' methods: Around 9.9 million shared chains were among the about 80 million unique TCR beta chains that a later analysis counted. Data came from immunoSEQ multiplex PCR; TCRdb stores just in-frame clones and leaves some out. Clone size and V and J calls were adopted from that table, with D and trimming inferred from the DNA. The repertoire includes about 190,000 clones, about four fifths of them detected once, and 1.7% sits in the top ten. V was clipped by 5 bases and J by 5 bases; unmatched bases: 6. Germline CDR1 is SGHTA and CDR2 is FQGNSA. The CDR3 contains 14 residues. This sample was taken from a study of cytomegalovirus exposure and HLA in healthy donors. The study's findings and limits: Immune exposure data for these donors was limited to CMV serostatus.

The sample taken for sequencing was PBMCs. The TCR originated in a woman between 18 and 29 years old in good health and CMV-seronegative. The V gene is TRBV7-2, the J gene TRBJ1-1; the match to TRBD1 covers 9 bases. For the CDR3, the DNA is TGTGCCAGCAGCCCGTCCGGGACAGGGACTGAAGCTTTCTTT. This gives the protein CASSPSGTGTEAFF.